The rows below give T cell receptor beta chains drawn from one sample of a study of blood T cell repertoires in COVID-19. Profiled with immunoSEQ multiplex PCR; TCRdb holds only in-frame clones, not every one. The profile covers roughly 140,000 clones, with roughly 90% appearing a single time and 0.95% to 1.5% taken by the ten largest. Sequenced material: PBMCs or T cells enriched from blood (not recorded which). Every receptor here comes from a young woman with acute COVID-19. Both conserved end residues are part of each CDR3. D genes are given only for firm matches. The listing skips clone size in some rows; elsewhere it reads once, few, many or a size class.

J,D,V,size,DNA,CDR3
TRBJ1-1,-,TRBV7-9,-,TGTGCCAGCAGCTTAGGGTCAGAGGTGGTTAGAGCTTTCTTT,CASSLGSEVVRAFF
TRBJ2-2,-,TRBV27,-,TGTGCCAGCAGTTTATCTTCCAGGTTGAACACCGGGGAGCTGTTTTTT,CASSLSSRLNTGELFF
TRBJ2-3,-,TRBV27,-,TGTGCCAGCAGGCCTGACACAGGGAACACAGATACGCAGTATTTT,CASRPDTGNTDTQYF
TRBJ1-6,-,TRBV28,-,TGTGCCAGCAGACCCGGGGGTGGAACCTATAATTCACCCCTCCACTTT,CASRPGGGTYNSPLHF
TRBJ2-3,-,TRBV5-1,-,TGCGCCAGTAACCCCCAGGGCGGCACAGATACGCAGTATTTT,CASNPQGGTDTQYF
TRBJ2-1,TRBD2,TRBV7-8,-,TGTGCCAGCAGCTTGGAGGGACTAGCGGCAGCCAATGAGCAGTTCTTC,CASSLEGLAAANEQFF
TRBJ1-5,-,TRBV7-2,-,TGTGCCAGCAGCTTTGGCGGGGTAAGCAATCAGCCCCAGCATTTT,CASSFGGVSNQPQHF
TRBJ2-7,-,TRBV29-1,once,TGCAGCGGCGGCAGCCTCTACGAGCAGTACTTC,CSGGSLYEQYF
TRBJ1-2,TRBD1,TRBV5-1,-,TGCGCCAGCAAAGAGGTGGCCGGGACAGCTTCTAACTATGGCTACACCTTC,CASKEVAGTASNYGYTF
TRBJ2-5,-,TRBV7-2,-,TGTGCCAGCAGCTTAGTAGGCCAGTCCGGGATGACCCAGTACTTC,CASSLVGQSGMTQYF
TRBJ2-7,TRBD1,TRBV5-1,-,TGCGCCAGCAGCTCCCCGGACAGGGGTCCCCACGAGCAGTACTTC,CASSSPDRGPHEQYF
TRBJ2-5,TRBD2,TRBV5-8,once,TGTGCCAGCAGCTTGGCGGGACTAGTATCTGAGACCCAGTACTTC,CASSLAGLVSETQYF
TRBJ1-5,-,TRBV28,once,TGTGCCAGCGGACTTACGCCTTTTTTT,CASGLTPFF
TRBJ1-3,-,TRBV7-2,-,TGTGCCAGCAGCCAAGGAGGCTCTGGAAACACCATATATTTT,CASSQGGSGNTIYF
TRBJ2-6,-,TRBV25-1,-,TGTGCCAGCAGTGAAGGAGGTTCTGGGGCCAACGTCCTGACTTTC,CASSEGGSGANVLTF
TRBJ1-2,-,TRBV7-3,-,TGTGCCAGCAGCCTAGGGAGGGAAGGGGGCTACACCTTC,CASSLGREGGYTF
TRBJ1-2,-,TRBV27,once,TGTGCCAGCAGCCCGGGACTAGTCTATGGCTACACCTTC,CASSPGLVYGYTF
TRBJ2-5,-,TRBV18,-,TGTGCCAGCTCACCAAACGGAGAGACCCAGTACTTC,CASSPNGETQYF
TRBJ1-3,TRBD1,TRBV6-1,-,TGTGCCAGCAGTGAGGACAGGGCTGGAAACACCATATATTTT,CASSEDRAGNTIYF
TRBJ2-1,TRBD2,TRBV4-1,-,TGCGCCAGCAGCCTTAGCGGGAGAGTGCAGTTCTTC,CASSLSGRVQFF
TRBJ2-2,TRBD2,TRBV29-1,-,TGCAGCACGCGGGGGTTGCTAGCGGGAGGGCCGGGGGCCGGGGAGCTGTTTTTT,CSTRGLLAGGPGAGELFF
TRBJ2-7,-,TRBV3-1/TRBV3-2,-,TGTGCCAGCAGCCAGACAGGTTCGGCCCACGAGCAGTACTTC,CASSQTGSAHEQYF
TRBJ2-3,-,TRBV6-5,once,TGTGCCAGCAAGGACTACACAGATACGCAGTATTTT,CASKDYTDTQYF
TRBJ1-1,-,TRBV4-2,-,TGTGCCAGCAGCCAAGCCCCAGGGAACACTGAAGCTTTCTTT,CASSQAPGNTEAFF
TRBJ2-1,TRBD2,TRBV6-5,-,TGTGCCAGCAGTTACAGGCGGGAGTATGGGTACAATGAGCAGTTCTTC,CASSYRREYGYNEQFF
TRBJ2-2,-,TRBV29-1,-,TGCAGCGTTCCCGGACAGTTGAACACCGGGGAGCTGTTTTTT,CSVPGQLNTGELFF
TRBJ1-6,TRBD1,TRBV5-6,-,TGTGCCAGCAGCAAGGACAGGTACCTTGAGAGCTCCTATAATTCACCCCTCCACTTT,CASSKDRYLESSYNSPLHF
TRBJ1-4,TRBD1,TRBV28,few,TGTGCCAGCAGTTCTCCCGGACAGGGTAATGAAAAACTGTTTTTT,CASSSPGQGNEKLFF
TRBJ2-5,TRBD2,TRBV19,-,TGTGCCAGTAGTAAGGGACTAGCGGACTACCAAGAGACCCAGTACTTC,CASSKGLADYQETQYF
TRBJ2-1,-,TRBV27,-,TGTGCCAGCAGTTTATCCAGGGGGGCAAATGAGCAGTTCTTC,CASSLSRGANEQFF
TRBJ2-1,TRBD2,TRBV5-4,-,TGTGCCAGCAGCTTAGCACTAGCGGGAGGGTACCAGGACAATGAGCAGTTCTTC,CASSLALAGGYQDNEQFF
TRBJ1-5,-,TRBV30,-,TGTGCCTGGAGTGTATTAGGGGTCAATCAGCCCCAGCATTTT,CAWSVLGVNQPQHF
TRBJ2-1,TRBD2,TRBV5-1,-,TGCGCCAGCAGCTTGGGGACTAGGATGAAAAGCCTCTCCTACAATGAGCAGTTCTTC,CASSLGTRMKSLSYNEQFF
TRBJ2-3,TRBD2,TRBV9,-,TGTGCCAGCAGCGGTAGAGCTAGCGGGAGGGCCACAGATACGCAGTATTTT,CASSGRASGRATDTQYF
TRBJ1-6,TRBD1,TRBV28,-,TGTGCCAGCAGAGAGGGGACAGGGAATCATTCACCCCTCCACTTT,CASREGTGNHSPLHF
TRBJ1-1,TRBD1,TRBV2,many,TGTGCCAGCAGTGAGAGGACAGGGAGGACTGAAGCTTTCTTT,CASSERTGRTEAFF
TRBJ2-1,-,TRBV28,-,TGTGCCAGCAGTTTCGCCAACGGGGTTAATGAGCAGTTCTTC,CASSFANGVNEQFF
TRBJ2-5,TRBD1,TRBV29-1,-,TGCAGCGTCACCGTAGGGGGCATAAGAGAGACCCAGTACTTC,CSVTVGGIRETQYF
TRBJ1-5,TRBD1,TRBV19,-,TGTGCCAGTGAGGTGGCAGGGGGCATTCAGCCCCAGCATTTT,CASEVAGGIQPQHF
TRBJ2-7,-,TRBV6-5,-,TGTGCCAGCAGATTTACTTCGGACAGAACCTACGAGCAGTACTTC,CASRFTSDRTYEQYF
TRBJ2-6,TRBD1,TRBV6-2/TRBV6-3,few,TGTGCCAGCAGTTACCAGGGGGATTCTGGGGCCAACGTCCTGACTTTC,CASSYQGDSGANVLTF
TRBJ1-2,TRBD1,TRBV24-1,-,TGTGCCACCGGACAGGGAGGTGGCTACACCTTC,CATGQGGGYTF
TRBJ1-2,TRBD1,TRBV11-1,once,TGTGCCAGCAGCTTAGCTGAGACAGGGGACTATGGCTACACCTTC,CASSLAETGDYGYTF
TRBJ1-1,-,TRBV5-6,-,TGTGCCAGCAGCTTGGAAGTATTAGCTCGGGAAAACACTGAAGCTTTCTTT,CASSLEVLARENTEAFF
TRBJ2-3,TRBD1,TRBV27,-,TGTGCCAGCAGTTGGGACAGATCCACAGATACGCAGTATTTT,CASSWDRSTDTQYF
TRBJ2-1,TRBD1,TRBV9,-,TGTGCCAGCAGCGTAGCAGGACAGGGGGCTAATGAGCAGTTCTTC,CASSVAGQGANEQFF
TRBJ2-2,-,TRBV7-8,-,TGTGCCAGCAGCTTACTGGCGGCCCTTCGGACCGGGGAGCTGTTTTTT,CASSLLAALRTGELFF
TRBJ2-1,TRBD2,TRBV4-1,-,TGCGCCAGCAGCCAAGAAAGTGGGGGGGACTACCGGCGCTCCTACAATGAGCAGTTCTTC,CASSQESGGDYRRSYNEQFF
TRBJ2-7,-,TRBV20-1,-,TGCAGTGCTTCACTCGTTTACGAGCAGTACTTC,CSASLVYEQYF
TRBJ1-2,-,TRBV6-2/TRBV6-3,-,TGTGCCAGCAGTTACAACAGAGACTATGGCTACACCTTC,CASSYNRDYGYTF
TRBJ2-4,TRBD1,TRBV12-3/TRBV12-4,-,TGTGCCAGCAGACCGGGACAGACAAACATTCAGTACTTC,CASRPGQTNIQYF
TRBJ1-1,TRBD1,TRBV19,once,TGTGCCAGTAGTAGCGGACAGGGCGCAACTGAAGCTTTCTTT,CASSSGQGATEAFF
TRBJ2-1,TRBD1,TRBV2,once,TGTGCCAGCAGGGGACAGGTTAGCTCCTACAATGAGCAGTTCTTC,CASRGQVSSYNEQFF
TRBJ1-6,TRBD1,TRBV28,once,TGTGCCAGCAGCCAAAGACAGGGGACGCTCCTAAGCTCCTATAATTCACCCCTCCACTTT,CASSQRQGTLLSSYNSPLHF